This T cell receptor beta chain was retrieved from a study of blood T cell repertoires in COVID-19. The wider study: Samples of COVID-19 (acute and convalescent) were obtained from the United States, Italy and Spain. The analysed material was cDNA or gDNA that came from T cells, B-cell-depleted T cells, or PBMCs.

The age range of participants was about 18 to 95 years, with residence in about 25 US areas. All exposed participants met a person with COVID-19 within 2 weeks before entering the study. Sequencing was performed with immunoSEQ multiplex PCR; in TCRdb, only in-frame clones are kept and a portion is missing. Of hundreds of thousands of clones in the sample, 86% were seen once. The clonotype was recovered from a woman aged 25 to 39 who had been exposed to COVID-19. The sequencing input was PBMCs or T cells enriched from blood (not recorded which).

The CDR3 DNA is TGTGCCAGCAGCCCGGAAGGGGGCAGGGGTGGCTACACCTTC. It yields the protein CASSPEGGRGGYTF. J is TRBJ1-2 and V is TRBV7-2, with 7 bases that match TRBD1. J gave up 7 bases and V 5 bases, and 10 bases lay outside the gene matches. Germline V gene lookup returns CDR1 SGHTA and CDR2 FQGNSA. CDR3 length: 14 residues.